One T cell receptor (beta chain) is described in this entry. These data originate in a study of blood T cell repertoires in COVID-19. For the study at large: Some COVID-19 samples were acute and others convalescent; all came from the United States, Italy and Spain. PBMCs, B-cell-depleted T cells, or T cells provided the cDNA or gDNA that made up the material.

Losses at the gene ends were 11 bases for V and 3 bases for J; bases not matched to a gene: 3. CDR3 length: 12 amino acids. Germline CDR1 and CDR2: MNHEY and SVGAGI. As processed by the authors: Estimation of nucleated cell counts was performed using reference gene primer amplification. Assay: immunoSEQ multiplex PCR; the TCRdb copy retains only in-frame clones and omits some. For V, J and clone size, that table is used; D and trimming come from the DNA. Among some 130,000 clones listed, approximately 84% were seen once. The clonotype comes from a man aged 70 or older with acute or convalescent COVID-19. Sequencing input: peripheral blood. V is TRBV6-5 and J is TRBJ2-5, with 10 bases aligning to TRBD1. CDR3 residues: CAGGTGEETQYF. DNA for the CDR3: TGTGCCGGGGGGACAGGGGAAGAGACCCAGTACTTC.